The 16 T cell receptor beta chains presented below share a single source sample, sequenced in a study of tumor-infiltrating lymphocytes in primary liver carcinoma. From 400 to 500 ng total RNA, TCR beta cDNA was generated with a primer in the constant region. TCR beta libraries came from three nested multiplex PCR rounds using slightly modified ARM-PCR. The first two PCR rounds used TRBV1-TRBV30 forward primers with a C-beta reverse primer, roughly 10 cycles each. Using its own MiXCR run on the multiplex PCR reads, TCRdb lists one record per CDR3 protein. Altogether about 320,000 distinct CDR3 sequences are present, approximately 65% being singletons, with the ten largest covering roughly 9%. The blood RNA (from unsorted whole blood) was obtained, and germline DNA was also extracted. The sequenced material came from peripheral blood. These receptors came from a man aged 40-49 years with primary liver carcinoma and hepatitis B virus infection.

This clonotype came up a few times. The chain is built from TRBV28 and TRBJ2-1; D remains ambiguous. The V gene's germline CDR1 is MDHEN and CDR2 SYDVKM. V was pared by 5 bases and J by 2 bases, with 16 bases between. CDR3 length equals 16 residues. The CDR3 loop is CASSPSPPPAYNEQFF. CDR3 coding DNA: TGTGCCAGCAGTCCTAGTCCTCCACCAGCCTACAATGAGCAGTTCTTC.

The chain combines TRBV7-8 with TRBJ2-1; 10 positions match TRBD2. CDR3 length: 15 amino acids. CDR1 is SGHVS, CDR2 FQNEAQ, per germline. V dropped 11 bases and J dropped 10; count of bases not matched to a gene: 17. CDR3 protein: CAATLPKREGLEQFF. The CDR3 coding sequence is TGTGCCGCCACGCTCCCCAAGCGGGAGGGTTTGGAGCAGTTCTTC.

On this clonotype itself: Germline is not matched at one junction end, which may reflect a read error. This chain joins TRBV11-1 and TRBJ2-3, with no clear D. Per germline, CDR1 SGHAT and CDR2 FQDESV (reference sequence). CDR3 length equals 13 residues. CDR3 sequence reads: CASSPTAAHTQYF. For the CDR3, the DNA is TGTGCTAGCAGCCCCACGGCCGCCCATACGCAGTATTTT.

This clonotype was seen only a few times. V is TRBV7-2 and J is TRBJ2-7; the match to TRBD2 covers 16 bases. Germline V lookup: CDR1 SGHTA, CDR2 FQGNSA. This CDR3 region has 15 residues. The V segment lost 3 bases and the J segment 4 bases; nucleotides outside the gene matches: 0. This chain's CDR3 is CASSLGLAGGYEQYF. DNA for the CDR3: TGTGCCAGCAGCTTGGGACTAGCGGGAGGGTACGAGCAGTACTTC.

This clonotype has a handful of counts. This chain joins TRBV2 and TRBJ2-5; no firm D call. Germline CDR1 is SNHLY and CDR2 is FYNNEI. The CDR3 sequence is 13 residues long. V lost 4 bases and J lost 0, with 6 bases in between. The CDR3 reads CASSVGYQETQYF. Written as DNA, the CDR3 is TGTGCCAGCAGTGTAGGGTACCAAGAGACCCAGTACTTC. The full variable domain, completed using reference TRBV2 and TRBJ2-5, is EPEVTQTPSHQVTQMGQEVILRCVPISNHLYFYWYRQILGQKVEFLVSFYNNEISEKSEIFDDQFSVERPDGSNFTLKIRSTKLEDSAMYFCASSVGYQETQYFGPGTRLLVL.

Regarding this clonotype: At one end, the junction sequence differs from germline, possibly due to a read error. The V and J genes are TRBV10-2 and TRBJ1-2; D is possibly TRBD1 (5 bases). The CDR3 covers 13 residues. Germline V gene data show CDR1 as WSHSY and CDR2 as SAAADI. CDR3 amino acids: CDSSEIVNYGYTF. Here the CDR3 DNA reads TGTGACAGCAGTGAAATCGTTAACTATGGCTACACCTTC.

This clonotype was counted between two and nine times. This may be a read error, as it is one base from a much larger clone. The DNA for the CDR3 is TGTACCAGCAGCCCCGATGACACCCAGTACTTC. Amino acids: CTSSPDDTQYF. This chain uses TRBV7-9 with TRBJ2-5; D uncertain. The CDR3 totals 11 residues. Germline V CDR1 and CDR2: SEHNR, FQNEAQ (reference sequence).

This clonotype has only a few counts. This clone may be a read error of a much larger clone one base away. The V gene is TRBV12-3 or TRBV12-4, the J gene TRBJ2-3; D may be TRBD1 (6 bases). V was pared by 6 bases and J by 2 bases, with 9 bases between. The CDR3 runs to 13 residues. The CDR3 bases are TGTGCCAGCAGACGGGACAACACAGATACGCAGTATTTT. It specifies CASRRDNTDTQYF.

Remarks on this clonotype: The junction departs from germline at one end; a sequencing error may be responsible. CDR3: CAISLPPGGGRSCEQYF. The CDR3 DNA follows: TGTGCCATCAGTTTACCTCCGGGAGGCGGGCGAAGCTGCGAGCAGTACTTC. The chain combines TRBV12-3 or TRBV12-4 with TRBJ2-7; TRBD2 agrees at 7 bases. This CDR3 region has 17 residues.

At least ten counts were recorded for this clonotype. The chain carries TRBV12-3 or TRBV12-4 and TRBJ2-1; TRBD1 agrees at 8 bases. The CDR3 extends over 15 amino acids. The V and J ends lost 3 bases and 4 bases, in that order; junction bases with no gene match: 5. The CDR3 DNA is TGTGCCAGCAGTTTTTTGACAGGGGATTACAATGAGCAGTTCTTC. It codes for CASSFLTGDYNEQFF.

A note on this clonotype: A much larger clone sits a single nucleotide away, making a read error possible. The chain recombines TRBV6-6 with TRBJ2-5; D is possibly TRBD1 (5 bases). The CDR3 runs to 13 residues. Germline-derived CDR1 and CDR2 are MNHNY and SVGAGI (reference sequence). CDR3 in amino acids: CAISLQGSETQHF. CDR3 DNA sequence: TGTGCCATCAGTCTTCAGGGATCGGAGACCCAGCACTTC.

On this clonotype itself: This may be a read error, as it is one base from a much larger clone. J is TRBJ2-1 and V is TRBV4-1, with D possibly TRBD1 on 6 matching bases. The CDR3 sequence is 15 residues long. V was clipped by 3 bases and J by 0 bases, with 9 bases between them. The germline V gene has CDR1 MGHRA and CDR2 YSYEKL. The CDR3 here is CASSHTGTSYNEQFF. The CDR3 region has the DNA TGCGCCAGCAGCCATACAGGGACCTCCTACAATGAGCAGTTCTTC.

The table lists this clonotype with a few counts. Because it lacks the conserved phenylalanine or tryptophan at the end, this CDR3 is likely a read error. V usage is TRBV11-3 and J usage is TRBJ2-2, with D unresolved. Germline CDR1 reads SGHNT; CDR2 reads YENEEA. The CDR3 loop spans 13 amino acids. The CDR3 DNA is TGTGCTAGCAGCTTAGACTTCACCGGGGAGCTGTTTGTT. It translates to CASSLDFTGELFV.

There are a few counts of this clonotype. The chain carries TRBV28 and TRBJ1-2; D is unresolved. The CDR3 runs to 11 residues. The V end lost 6 bases, the J end lost 7 bases, and 9 bases lay between the germline ends. Germline V gene lookup returns CDR1 MDHEN and CDR2 SYDVKM. CDR3 residues: CASSPDFGYTF. The DNA for the CDR3 is TGTGCCAGCAGCCCGGACTTTGGCTACACCTTC.

This clonotype has ten or more counts. Written as DNA, the CDR3 is TGTGCCAGCAGCTTACCTTCAACTAGCGGGCTTCACAATGAGCAGTTCTTC. Protein sequence: CASSLPSTSGLHNEQFF. The chain carries TRBV5-5 and TRBJ2-1; 9 bases line up with TRBD2. Germline lookup yields CDR1 SGHKS and CDR2 YYEKEE (reference sequence). The J segment lost 5 bases and the V segment lost 2 bases, leaving 11 bases of the junction unmatched. The CDR3 length is 17 residues. Using reference TRBV5-5 and TRBJ2-1 for the parts outside the CDR3, the full variable domain is DAGVTQSPTHLIKTRGQQVTLRCSPISGHKSVSWYQQVLGQGPQFIFQYYEKEERGRGNFPDRFSARQFPNYSSELNVNALLLGDSALYLCASSLPSTSGLHNEQFFGPGTRLTVL.

Comment on this clonotype: Since a much larger clone is just one base distant, this may be a read error. V is TRBV4-2 and J is TRBJ2-5; 8 bases map to TRBD2. The CDR3 totals 15 residues. Germline V gives CDR1 LGHNA, CDR2 YNFKEQ. The CDR3 region is CVSSQDLAGGETQYF. The CDR3 DNA reads as TGTGTCAGCAGCCAAGACCTAGCGGGCGGGGAGACCCAGTACTTC.